The rows below give T cell receptor beta chains drawn from one sample of a study of T cells in Graves' hyperthyroidism and ophthalmopathy. A single record per CDR3 protein comes from TCRdb applying MiXCR to the multiplex PCR reads. The data hold nearly 600,000 distinct CDR3 sequences, with 11% to 15% observed a single time. Input material: blood. The receptors stem from a young woman with Graves' hyperthyroidism that later progressed to Graves' ophthalmopathy. The CDR3 runs from the conserved cysteine through the conserved F or W. A D gene is named only where the DNA matches it firmly. Rows may omit the clone size; those that give it use once, few, many or a size class.

abundance: many; j_gene: TRBJ2-6; v_gene: TRBV7-8; d_gene: -; CDR3aa: CASSLAGVLSGANVLTF; CDR3nt: TGTGCCAGCAGCTTAGCCGGGGTGCTCTCCGGGGCCAACGTCCTGACTTTC
abundance: many; j_gene: TRBJ2-3; v_gene: TRBV29-1; d_gene: TRBD2; CDR3aa: CSVVFAGGYSDTQYF; CDR3nt: TGCAGCGTTGTGTTTGCGGGAGGTTACTCAGATACGCAGTATTTT
abundance: many; j_gene: TRBJ2-3; v_gene: TRBV15; d_gene: -; CDR3aa: CATSRDEGTDTQYF; CDR3nt: TGTGCCACCAGCAGAGATGAGGGTACAGATACGCAGTATTTT
abundance: many; j_gene: TRBJ2-7; v_gene: TRBV6-2/TRBV6-3; d_gene: TRBD2; CDR3aa: CASRTIAGSTYEQYF; CDR3nt: TGTGCCAGCAGGACAATAGCGGGAAGTACCTACGAGCAGTACTTC
abundance: few; j_gene: TRBJ2-2; v_gene: TRBV20-1; d_gene: TRBD2; CDR3aa: CSARTSGTLGELFF; CDR3nt: TGCAGTGCACGGACTAGCGGGACGCTCGGGGAGCTGTTTTTT
abundance: few; j_gene: TRBJ2-7; v_gene: TRBV29-1; d_gene: TRBD1; CDR3aa: CSVWTGGLDEQYF; CDR3nt: TGCAGCGTATGGACAGGGGGTTTGGACGAGCAGTACTTC
abundance: -; j_gene: TRBJ2-7; v_gene: TRBV18; d_gene: TRBD2; CDR3aa: CASSPPGAGLADYEQYF; CDR3nt: TGTGCCAGCTCACCCCCGGGCGCCGGGCTAGCGGACTACGAGCAGTACTTC
abundance: -; j_gene: TRBJ1-2; v_gene: TRBV19; d_gene: -; CDR3aa: CASSPGPSNYGYTF; CDR3nt: TGTGCCAGTAGCCCCGGGCCTTCTAACTATGGCTACACCTTC
abundance: many; j_gene: TRBJ1-4; v_gene: TRBV4-3; d_gene: -; CDR3aa: CASSQFKDEKLFF; CDR3nt: TGCGCCAGCAGCCAGTTTAAGGATGAAAAACTGTTTTTT
abundance: many; j_gene: TRBJ1-5; v_gene: TRBV6-1; d_gene: TRBD1; CDR3aa: CASGIRGDSNQPQHF; CDR3nt: TGTGCCAGCGGCATCAGGGGGGATAGCAATCAGCCCCAGCATTTT
abundance: few; j_gene: TRBJ1-3; v_gene: TRBV7-2; d_gene: -; CDR3aa: CASSLISDYSGNTIYF; CDR3nt: TGTGCCAGCAGCCTTATCTCGGACTACTCTGGAAACACCATATATTTT
abundance: many; j_gene: TRBJ1-2; v_gene: TRBV6-1; d_gene: -; CDR3aa: CASNTKLRAGTGEGPGYTF; CDR3nt: TGTGCCAGCAACACAAAACTAAGGGCAGGGACTGGTGAAGGACCTGGCTACACCTTC
abundance: many; j_gene: TRBJ2-5; v_gene: TRBV7-2; d_gene: -; CDR3aa: CASSPGDRQETQYF; CDR3nt: TGTGCCAGCAGCCCAGGAGATAGGCAAGAGACCCAGTACTTC
abundance: many; j_gene: TRBJ1-6; v_gene: TRBV28; d_gene: -; CDR3aa: CASSLKSIRTADNSPLHF; CDR3nt: TGTGCCAGCAGTTTAAAGAGTATTCGGACGGCTGATAATTCACCCCTCCACTTT
abundance: many; j_gene: TRBJ2-2; v_gene: TRBV19; d_gene: -; CDR3aa: CASSIGGAANTGELFF; CDR3nt: TGTGCCAGTAGTATAGGCGGGGCCGCGAACACCGGGGAGCTGTTTTTT